Each of the 25 T cell receptor beta chains below was sequenced from the same sample in a study of neoadjuvant nivolumab and ipilimumab in lung cancer. Libraries were prepared by immunoSEQ multiplex PCR; TCRdb keeps only in-frame clonotypes and omits some of them. This sample has approximately 29,000 clones, with approximately 90% found just once. The sequenced sample was peripheral blood, obtained after neoadjuvant nivolumab, alone or with ipilimumab, at or shortly before surgery. These receptor sequences come from an adult with non-small cell lung cancer.

The chain uses TRBV7-9 and TRBJ1-5, with a tentative D call TRBD1 (5 bases). Germline V gene lookup returns CDR1 SEHNR and CDR2 FQNEAQ (reference sequence). The CDR3 consists of 12 residues. V was pared by 1 base and J by 12 bases, with 10 bases between. In DNA form, the CDR3 reads TGTGCCAGCAGCTTAGGCGATCAGGGCCAGCATTTT. Amino acid sequence: CASSLGDQGQHF.

The rearrangement links TRBV5-1 to TRBJ2-2; D is uncertain. CDR3 size: 15 residues. The V end lost 4 bases, the J end lost 2 bases, and 12 bases lay between the germline ends. Per the germline V gene, CDR1 is SGHRS and CDR2 is YFSETQ. Here the CDR3 reads CASSPRGGNTGELFF. DNA for the CDR3: TGCGCCAGCAGCCCCAGAGGTGGAAACACCGGGGAGCTGTTTTTT.

The V and J genes are TRBV5-6 and TRBJ2-7; 8 positions agree with TRBD1. The CDR3 totals 16 residues. Germline V gene sequence: CDR1 SGHDT, CDR2 YYEEEE. V shed 5 bases and J 2 bases; nucleotides not matched to a gene: 12. In DNA, the CDR3 is TGTGCCAGCAGGATTGGTGGGACAGGTGTAACCTACGAGCAGTACTTC. It codes for CASRIGGTGVTYEQYF.

As regards this clone: The same CDR3 also results from other DNA sequences found in this sample. The chain employs TRBV5-1 and TRBJ1-5; unclear D gene. Germline V lookup: CDR1 SGHRS, CDR2 YFSETQ. V lost 0 bases and J lost 4, with 5 bases in between. CDR3 length: 13 amino acids. CDR3 sequence: CASSLDRNQPQHF. Written as DNA, the CDR3 is TGCGCCAGCAGCTTGGACCGAAATCAGCCCCAGCATTTT.

This clone appeared a single time. The chain uses TRBV7-6 and TRBJ2-3; TRBD2 might be the D (7 bases). Germline lookup yields CDR1 SGHVS and CDR2 FNYEAQ. V was cut by 5 bases and J by 3 bases, with 12 bases left in between. This CDR3 has 14 amino acids. CDR3: CASSRGGATDTQYF. The CDR3, as DNA: TGTGCCAGCAGCCGTGGGGGGGCGACAGATACGCAGTATTTT.

V and J are TRBV6-1 and TRBJ2-1; 13 bases line up with TRBD2. V shed 6 bases and J 9 bases; nucleotides not matched to a gene: 8. The germline gives CDR1 MNHNS, CDR2 SASEGT. The CDR3 loop spans 15 amino acids. The CDR3 loop reads CASRLAGGPGGEQFF. The DNA of the CDR3 is TGTGCCAGCAGACTAGCGGGGGGGCCAGGTGGTGAGCAGTTCTTC.

The V call is TRBV29-1, the J call TRBJ2-6, with D hard to call. Germline V gene sequence: CDR1 SQVTM, CDR2 ANQGSEA. Trimming took 5 bases from V and 0 from J, leaving 5 bases between them. CDR3 length: 13 residues. CDR3 nucleotides: TGCAGCGTTTCAAACTCTGGGGCCAACGTCCTGACTTTC. This codes for CSVSNSGANVLTF.

The chain uses TRBV10-3 and TRBJ1-1; 7 bases map to TRBD1. Germline V gene sequence: CDR1 ENHRY, CDR2 SYGVKD. The V and J ends lost 6 bases and 3 bases, in that order; junction bases with no gene match: 4. The CDR3 consists of 13 residues. Here the CDR3 DNA reads TGTGCCATCAGAGGGGACAGATACACTGAAGCTTTCTTT. It yields the protein CAIRGDRYTEAFF.

The J gene is TRBJ1-2, the V gene TRBV6-5, with 9 bases fitting TRBD1. CDR1 is MNHEY and CDR2 is SVGAGI in the germline V gene. V shed 5 bases and J 9 bases; nucleotides not matched to a gene: 7. The CDR3 spans 13 residues. The CDR3 is CASSEQGANRYTF. Here the CDR3 DNA reads TGTGCCAGCAGTGAACAGGGGGCGAACCGCTACACCTTC.

The chain employs TRBV11-2 and TRBJ1-1; 7 nucleotides align to TRBD1. Germline-derived CDR1 and CDR2 are SGHAT and FQNNGV. This CDR3 has 18 amino acids. V was clipped by 0 bases and J by 7 bases; unmatched bases: 17. The CDR3 DNA sequence: TGTGCCAGCAGCTTAGAATTCTCAGGGGGAATGGTTTTAGGTGAAGCTTTCTTT. Protein product: CASSLEFSGGMVLGEAFF.

V usage is TRBV2 and J usage is TRBJ1-1; D gene ambiguous. Germline V lookup: CDR1 SNHLY, CDR2 FYNNEI. Trimming pared 6 bases from V and 3 bases from J, leaving 14 bases between. This CDR3 is 14 amino acids long. CDR3 sequence reads: CASSGPPHYTEAFF. CDR3 DNA: TGTGCCAGCAGCGGACCTCCGCATTACACTGAAGCTTTCTTT. Based on the CDR3 plus reference TRBV2 and TRBJ1-1, the full variable domain is EPEVTQTPSHQVTQMGQEVILRCVPISNHLYFYWYRQILGQKVEFLVSFYNNEISEKSEIFDDQFSVERPDGSNFTLKIRSTKLEDSAMYFCASSGPPHYTEAFFGQGTRLTVV.

The chain joins TRBV11-2 to TRBJ2-7; D might be TRBD1 or TRBD2, each matching 5 bases. Trimming removed 5 bases from V and 1 base from J, with 15 bases in between. The germline gives CDR1 SGHAT, CDR2 FQNNGV. This CDR3 contains 15 residues. The CDR3 protein is CASSPPGTVSYEQYF. CDR3 in DNA: TGTGCCAGCAGCCCCCCCGGGACGGTTTCCTACGAGCAGTACTTC. Supplemented by reference TRBV11-2 and TRBJ2-7, the full variable domain reads EAGVAQSPRYKIIEKRQSVAFWCNPISGHATLYWYQQILGQGPKLLIQFQNNGVVDDSQLPKDRFSAERLKGVDSTLKIQPAKLEDSAVYLCASSPPGTVSYEQYFGPGTRLTVT.

This chain joins TRBV10-1 and TRBJ1-2; 7 nucleotides match TRBD1. The germline V gene has CDR1 WNHNN and CDR2 SYGVQD (reference sequence). The CDR3 sequence is 17 residues long. V lost 4 bases, J lost 5 bases, and 16 bases stayed unmatched. The CDR3 here is CASSGRDSLPGEYGYTF. The CDR3 DNA follows: TGCGCCAGCAGTGGCCGGGACAGTCTTCCGGGAGAATATGGCTACACCTTC.

This chain uses TRBV7-2 with TRBJ2-3; tentative D call: TRBD1 (5 bases). This CDR3 spans 15 amino acids. Looked up from germline, CDR1 is SGHTA and CDR2 is FQGNSA. V was clipped by 1 base and J by 0 bases, with 8 bases between them. The CDR3 region is CASSLGGTSTDTQYF. CDR3 nucleotides: TGTGCCAGCAGCTTAGGGGGCACTAGCACAGATACGCAGTATTTT.

The genes are TRBV25-1 and TRBJ2-1, with D possibly being TRBD2 (5 bases). V gave up 5 bases and J gave up 9 bases, with 11 bases separating them. The CDR3 is 12 residues long. Germline V CDR1 and CDR2: MGHDK, SYGVNS. CDR3 coding DNA: TGTGCCAGCAGTCTGACGGGGTTTGAGCAGTTCTTC. Amino acids: CASSLTGFEQFF.

V is TRBV10-3 and J is TRBJ1-4; D remains unclear. The CDR3 covers 14 residues. V lost 0 bases and J lost 8, with 10 bases in between. Germline V gene lookup returns CDR1 ENHRY and CDR2 SYGVKD. The CDR3: CAISESWAGEKLFF. The CDR3 DNA is TGTGCCATCAGTGAGTCCTGGGCGGGAGAAAAACTGTTTTTT.

This chain uses TRBV9 with TRBJ1-1; 11 nucleotides line up with TRBD1. Unmatched junction bases numbered 2, after V lost 0 bases and J lost 1 base. Per the germline V gene, CDR1 is SGDLS and CDR2 is YYNGEE. There are 16 residues in the CDR3. The CDR3 sequence: CASSVGDRGGNTEAFF. As DNA, the CDR3 is TGTGCCAGCAGCGTAGGGGACAGGGGGGGGAACACTGAAGCTTTCTTT. Filled out from reference TRBV9 and TRBJ1-1, the complete variable domain reads DSGVTQTPKHLITATGQRVTLRCSPRSGDLSVYWYQQSLDQGLQFLIQYYNGEERAKGNILERFSAQQFPDLHSELNLSSLELGDSALYFCASSVGDRGGNTEAFFGQGTRLTVV.

This chain connects TRBV4-2 to TRBJ2-3; weak D call: TRBD1 (5 bases). Germline V CDR1 and CDR2: LGHNA, YNFKEQ. Trimming took off 1 base at V and 3 bases at J, with 11 bases between the two ends. The CDR3 has 15 residues. CDR3 in DNA: TGTGCCAGCAGCCAAGGCCAGGGTATAACAGATACGCAGTATTTT. Protein sequence: CASSQGQGITDTQYF.

The chain uses TRBV5-1 and TRBJ1-2; D may be TRBD1 (6 bases). Germline V gene sequence: CDR1 SGHRS, CDR2 YFSETQ. CDR3 length: 14 residues. V dropped 5 bases and J dropped 4 bases, with 15 bases sitting between them. In DNA, the CDR3 is TGCGCCAGCAGTCAAGTCGGGGGGCCCTATGGCTACACCTTC. As protein: CASSQVGGPYGYTF. The variable domain in full, with the rest retrieved from reference TRBV5-1 and TRBJ1-2, is KAGVTQTPRYLIKTRGQQVTLSCSPISGHRSVSWYQQTPGQGLQFLFEYFSETQRNKGNFPGRFSGRQFSNSRSEMNVSTLELGDSALYLCASSQVGGPYGYTFGSGTRLTVV.

V is TRBV6-1 and J is TRBJ1-1; TRBD1 matches 7 bases. Germline lookup yields CDR1 MNHNS and CDR2 SASEGT. There are 16 residues in the CDR3. The ends lost 1 base at V and 3 bases at J; junction bases unmatched: 8. The CDR3 nucleotides read TGTGCCAGCAGTGAAGAACCGAACAGGGGACACACTGAAGCTTTCTTT. It yields the protein CASSEEPNRGHTEAFF.

The chain has TRBV6-1 and TRBJ1-2, with D unresolved. The CDR3 length is 13 residues. V was pared by 6 bases and J by 6 bases, with 14 bases between. The germline gives CDR1 MNHNS, CDR2 SASEGT. CDR3 sequence: CASSPSRIDGYTF. The CDR3 DNA is TGTGCCAGCAGCCCATCCCGGATAGATGGCTACACCTTC.

This clone has a handful of counts. The chain combines TRBV7-9 with TRBJ2-5, with 16 bases aligning to TRBD2. The CDR3 consists of 17 residues. Germline CDR1 is SEHNR and CDR2 is FQNEAQ (reference sequence). The V and J ends lost 5 bases and 5 bases, in that order; junction bases with no gene match: 8. The CDR3 DNA is TGTGCCAGCAGCGGGGGACTAGCGGGGGGGCCAGGGGAGACCCAGTACTTC. This sequence encodes CASSGGLAGGPGETQYF.

This chain joins TRBV5-4 and TRBJ2-3, with no clear D. This CDR3 is built from 12 residues. Germline V gene lookup returns CDR1 SGHNT and CDR2 YYREEE (reference sequence). V lost 1 base to trimming and J lost 6 bases, with 6 bases between them. CDR3 DNA sequence: TGTGCCAGCAGCTTGTTTGTGGATACGCAGTATTTT. Translation gives CASSLFVDTQYF. The full variable domain, with the rest looked up from reference TRBV5-4 and TRBJ2-3, is ETGVTQSPTHLIKTRGQQVTLRCSSQSGHNTVSWYQQALGQGPQFIFQYYREEENGRGNFPPRFSGLQFPNYSSELNVNALELDDSALYLCASSLFVDTQYFGPGTRLTVL.

This chain uses TRBV5-4 with TRBJ1-2, with 10 positions matching TRBD1. Trimming at V came to 4 bases and at J to 6 bases, leaving 9 bases not matched to a gene. Germline V gene data show CDR1 as SGHNT and CDR2 as YYREEE (reference sequence). This CDR3 region has 15 residues. The CDR3 region has the DNA TGTGCCAGCAGCCCTGACAGGGGGCAAGGCGATGGCTACACCTTC. Protein product: CASSPDRGQGDGYTF.

This clone was counted between two and nine times. This chain connects TRBV14 to TRBJ1-1; 7 bases agree with TRBD1. The CDR3 extends over 17 amino acids. Germline loops: CDR1 SGHDN, CDR2 FVKESK. V lost 1 base, J lost 7 bases, and 15 bases stayed unmatched. CDR3 region: CASSQGWLGGARDEAFF. CDR3 nucleotides: TGTGCCAGCAGCCAAGGTTGGTTAGGGGGCGCAAGGGATGAAGCTTTCTTT.